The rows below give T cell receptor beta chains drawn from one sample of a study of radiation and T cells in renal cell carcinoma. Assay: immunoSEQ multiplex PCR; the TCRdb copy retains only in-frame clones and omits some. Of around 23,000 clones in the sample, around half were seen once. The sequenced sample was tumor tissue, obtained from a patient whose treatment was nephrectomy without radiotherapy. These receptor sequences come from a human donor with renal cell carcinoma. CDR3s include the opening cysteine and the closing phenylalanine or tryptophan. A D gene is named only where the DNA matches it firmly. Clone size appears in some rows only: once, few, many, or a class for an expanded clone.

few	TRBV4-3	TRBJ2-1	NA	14	TGCGCCAGCAGCCAGAGGACAGAAAACAATGAGCAGTTCTTC	CASSQRTENNEQFF
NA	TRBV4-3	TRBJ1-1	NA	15	TGCGCCAGCAGCCAAGATACGGGGGCTTGGACTGAAGCTTTCTTT	CASSQDTGAWTEAFF
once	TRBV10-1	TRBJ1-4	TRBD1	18	TGCGCCAGCAGCCAAGAGAGGCAGGGGGCTTATTTCGGAGAAAAACTGTTTTTT	CASSQERQGAYFGEKLFF
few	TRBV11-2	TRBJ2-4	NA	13	TGTGCCAGCAGCTTAGTGGGGTGGGACATTCAGTACTTC	CASSLVGWDIQYF
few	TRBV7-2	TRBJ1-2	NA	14	TGTGCCAGCAGCAACTATTCCCCTAACTATGGCTACACCTTC	CASSNYSPNYGYTF
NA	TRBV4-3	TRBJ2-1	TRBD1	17	TGCGCCAGCAGCCAAGTATTCCCGGGACAGGGGGTAAATGAGCAGTTCTTC	CASSQVFPGQGVNEQFF
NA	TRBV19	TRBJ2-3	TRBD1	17	TGTGCCAGTAGGAGGGTAGTCGGGACAGGGGAGGCAGATACGCAGTATTTT	CASRRVVGTGEADTQYF
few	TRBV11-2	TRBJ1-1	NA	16	TGTGCCAGCAGCTTAGACTATTGGGGGCTCGACACTGAAGCTTTCTTT	CASSLDYWGLDTEAFF
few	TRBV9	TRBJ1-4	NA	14	TGTGCCAGCAGCGTCGGTGTGGGGGGTGAAAAACTGTTTTTT	CASSVGVGGEKLFF
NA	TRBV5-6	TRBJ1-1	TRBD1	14	TGTGCCAGCAGCTCGAGGAGTGGAGGGGGCGGGGCTTTCTTT	CASSSRSGGGGAFF
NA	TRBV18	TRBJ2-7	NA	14	TGTGCCAGCTCACCTCCCGTCCAGGGCGGCGAGCAGTACTTC	CASSPPVQGGEQYF
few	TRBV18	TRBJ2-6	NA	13	TGTGCCAGCTCACCATCCGGGGCCAACGTCCTGACTTTC	CASSPSGANVLTF
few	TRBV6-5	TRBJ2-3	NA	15	TGTGCCAGCAGTTACTTGTCGGCTAGCACAGATACGCAGTATTTT	CASSYLSASTDTQYF
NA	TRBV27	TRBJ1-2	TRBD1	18	TGTGCCAGCAGTACGTTAACAGGGGGAGGATGGGCTAACTATGGCTACACCTTC	CASSTLTGGGWANYGYTF
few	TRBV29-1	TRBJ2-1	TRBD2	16	TGCAGCGTTGAGGGGCTAGCGGCCTCCTCCTACAATGAGCAGTTCTTC	CSVEGLAASSYNEQFF
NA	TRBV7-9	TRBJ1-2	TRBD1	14	TGTGCCAGCAGCGACGGACAGGGACACTATGGCTACACCTTC	CASSDGQGHYGYTF
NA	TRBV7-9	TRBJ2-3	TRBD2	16	TGTGCCAGCAGCTTAGGAGGGCTAGCGGAGGGGGATACGCAGTATTTT	CASSLGGLAEGDTQYF
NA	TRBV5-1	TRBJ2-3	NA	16	TGCGCCAGCAGCGTGGGGAATGGTCTTAACACAGATACGCAGTATTTT	CASSVGNGLNTDTQYF
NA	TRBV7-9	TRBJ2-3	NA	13	TGTGCCAGCAGCAGAGACCTCACAGATACGCAGTATTTT	CASSRDLTDTQYF
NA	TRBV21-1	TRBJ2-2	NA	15	TGTGCCAGCAGCAAAAGGGACAAGAACACCGGGGAGCTGTTTTTT	CASSKRDKNTGELFF
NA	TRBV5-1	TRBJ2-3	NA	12	TGCGCCAGCAGCTTACCTACAGATACGCAGTATTTT	CASSLPTDTQYF
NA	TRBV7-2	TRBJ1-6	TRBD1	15	TGTGCCAGCAGCCCCGGGACAGGGAGGGATTCACCCCTCCACTTT	CASSPGTGRDSPLHF
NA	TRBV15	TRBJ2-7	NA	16	TGTGCCACCAGCAGAGATCCCCTCAGGGTGTCCTACGAGCAGTACTTC	CATSRDPLRVSYEQYF
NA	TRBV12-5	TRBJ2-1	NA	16	TGTGCTAGTGGTTCTATTTGGACAGAACCCGACAATGAGCAGTTCTTC	CASGSIWTEPDNEQFF
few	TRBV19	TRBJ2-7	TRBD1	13	TGTGCCAGTAACGACAGGGGGGACTACGAGCAGTACTTC	CASNDRGDYEQYF
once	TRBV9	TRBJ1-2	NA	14	TGTGCCAGCAGCACCGGCGTGGGGGACTATGGCTACACCTTC	CASSTGVGDYGYTF
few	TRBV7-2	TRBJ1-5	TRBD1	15	TGTGCCAGCAGCTTTGGGGACAGGGCAGACCAGCCCCAGCATTTT	CASSFGDRADQPQHF
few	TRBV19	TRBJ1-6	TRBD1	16	TGTGCCAGTAGTATACCAACCGGACAGGGTAATTCACCCCTCCACTTT	CASSIPTGQGNSPLHF
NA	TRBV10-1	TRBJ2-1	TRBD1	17	TGCGCCAGCAGTGAGATACCGGGACAGATTGTAAACAATGAGCAGTTCTTC	CASSEIPGQIVNNEQFF
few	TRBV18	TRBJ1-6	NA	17	TGTGCCAGCTCACCATTGGGGCTTGGGCCTAATAATTCACCCCTCCACTTT	CASSPLGLGPNNSPLHF
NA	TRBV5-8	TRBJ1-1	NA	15	TGTGCCAGCAGCTGGGAGGGGATTCGGAACACTGAAGCTTTCTTT	CASSWEGIRNTEAFF
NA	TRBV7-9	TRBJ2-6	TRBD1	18	TGTGCCAGCAGCCACCACCGGGACAGGGGGCCTGGGGCCAACGTCCTGACTTTC	CASSHHRDRGPGANVLTF
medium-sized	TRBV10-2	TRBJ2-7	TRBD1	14	TGCGCCAGCAGTATGGGACAGGGGATAAACGAGCAGTACTTC	CASSMGQGINEQYF
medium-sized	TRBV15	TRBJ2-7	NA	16	TGTGCCACCAGCGGGGGGCGTATAGGAGGGGTCGGCGAGCAGTACTTC	CATSGGRIGGVGEQYF
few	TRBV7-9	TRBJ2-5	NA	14	TGTGCCAGCAGCTTAGCGGGAGGACGGAGGACCCAGTACTTC	CASSLAGGRRTQYF
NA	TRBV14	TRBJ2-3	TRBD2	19	TGTGCCAGCAGCAACGCAGCGGGGGGTCCTTCAACTAGCACAGATACGCAGTATTTT	CASSNAAGGPSTSTDTQYF
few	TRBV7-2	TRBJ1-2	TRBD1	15	TGTGCCAGCAGCGGAAACCGGGACAGGCGCTATGGCTACACCTTC	CASSGNRDRRYGYTF
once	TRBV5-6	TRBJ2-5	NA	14	TGTGCCAGCAGTTCGGGACATAGCCAAGAGACCCAGTACTTC	CASSSGHSQETQYF
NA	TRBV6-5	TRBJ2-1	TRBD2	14	TGTGCCAGCACGGGACTAGCGGGCGTAGGGGAGCAGTTCTTC	CASTGLAGVGEQFF
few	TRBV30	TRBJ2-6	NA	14	TGTGCCTGGAGCCTCGGGGTTGGGGCCAACGTCCTGACTTTC	CAWSLGVGANVLTF
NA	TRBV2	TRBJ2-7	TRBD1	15	TGTGCCAGCAGGCGGGACAGGGTTTTATCCTACGAGCAGTACTTC	CASRRDRVLSYEQYF
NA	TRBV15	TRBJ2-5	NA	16	TGTGCCACCAGCAGAGGCGAAGGCTTGCCCCAAGAGACCCAGTACTTC	CATSRGEGLPQETQYF
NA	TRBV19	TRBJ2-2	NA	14	TGTGCCAGTAGCATAGCGATGAACACCGGGGAGCTGTTTTTT	CASSIAMNTGELFF
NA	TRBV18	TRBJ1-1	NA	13	TGTGCCAGCTCCCTAGGGTTGAACACTGAAGCTTTCTTT	CASSLGLNTEAFF
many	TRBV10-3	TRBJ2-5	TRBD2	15	TGTGCCACCTCCCCGGGGGGGGTGGGGCAAGAGACCCAGTACTTC	CATSPGGVGQETQYF
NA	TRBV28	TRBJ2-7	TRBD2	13	TGTGCCTCCACGCGGGGGGCCTCCTACGAGCAGTACTTC	CASTRGASYEQYF
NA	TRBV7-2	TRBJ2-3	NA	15	TGTGCCAGCAGCTTAAGCCCGGGGATCACAGATACGCAGTATTTT	CASSLSPGITDTQYF
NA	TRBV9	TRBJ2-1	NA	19	TGTGCCAGCAGCGAGGGACTTAGCGGCCGGGCCGGGGCCTACAATGAGCAGTTCTTC	CASSEGLSGRAGAYNEQFF